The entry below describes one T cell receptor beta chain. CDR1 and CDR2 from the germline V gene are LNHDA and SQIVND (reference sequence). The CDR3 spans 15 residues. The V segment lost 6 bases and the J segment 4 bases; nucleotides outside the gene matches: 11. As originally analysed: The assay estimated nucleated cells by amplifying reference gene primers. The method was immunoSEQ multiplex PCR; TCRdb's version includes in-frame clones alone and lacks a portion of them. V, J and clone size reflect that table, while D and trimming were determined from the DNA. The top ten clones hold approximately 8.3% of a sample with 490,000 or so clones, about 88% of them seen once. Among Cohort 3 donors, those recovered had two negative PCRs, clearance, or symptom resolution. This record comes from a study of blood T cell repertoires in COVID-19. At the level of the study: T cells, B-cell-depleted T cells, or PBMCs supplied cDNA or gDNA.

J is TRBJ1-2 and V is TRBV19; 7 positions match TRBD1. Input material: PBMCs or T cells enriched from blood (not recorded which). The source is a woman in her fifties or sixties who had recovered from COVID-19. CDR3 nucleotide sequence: TGTGCCAGTAGGCAATCGACAGGGTTGGTCTATGGCTACACCTTC. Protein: CASRQSTGLVYGYTF.